The sequence of this TCR beta chain was determined in a study of shared clonotypes between healthy human individuals. The naive CD8 fraction comprised CD45RO-negative cells positively selected for CCR7 and excluded terminally differentiated effector memory CD45RA+ cells. The count of this clone is one. Its specificity is unknown. Produced via immunoSEQ multiplex PCR; TCRdb's table is partial and in-frame only. The sample yields a few million clones, about 94% seen once. Regarding the study as a whole: Compared with memory subsets, naive subsets generally had larger estimated richness.

The CDR3 is 15 residues long. Per germline, CDR1 SGHNT and CDR2 YYREEE (reference sequence). With 2 bases removed from V and 0 bases from J, the gap between germline ends came to 11 bases. The gene calls are TRBV5-4 and TRBJ1-1; tentatively, D is TRBD1 (5 bases). The TCR was taken from a young man in good health. Some clones in this sample may be carry-over from other donors' samples. Sequencing was carried out using naive CD8+ T cells from PBMCs. CDR3 in amino acids: CASSFRQQMNTEAFF. As DNA, the CDR3 is TGTGCCAGCAGCTTCCGACAGCAAATGAACACTGAAGCTTTCTTT. The whole variable domain, filled in from reference TRBV5-4 and TRBJ1-1, reads ETGVTQSPTHLIKTRGQQVTLRCSSQSGHNTVSWYQQALGQGPQFIFQYYREEENGRGNFPPRFSGLQFPNYSSELNVNALELDDSALYLCASSFRQQMNTEAFFGQGTRLTVV.